This T cell receptor (beta chain) was profiled in a study of T cells expressing NK-cell markers. Turning to the study itself: Sorted CD3+CD56-NKG2C+, CD3+CD56+NKG2C- and CD3+CD56+NKG2C+ T cells were the source of the TCR beta repertoires. Study-level points and caveats: NKG2C+ dominant clonotypes from 5 to 7 donors made up roughly 1.0-7.0% of CD8+ T cells. These same clonotypes (in several donors) also led the CD3+CD56-NKG2C+ fraction.

Germline values: CDR1 SGHRS, CDR2 YFSETQ. The CDR3 contains 15 residues. On this clonotype: The antigen remains unidentified.

Production of TCR beta cDNA relied on 5'RACE template switching with UMIs. TCRdb re-called the 5' RACE reads and catalogs CDR3 proteins one per entry, DNA excluded. Its listing shows fewer than 400,000 distinct CDR3 sequences. The receptor was derived from a man aged 18-69 years in good health. The sample consisted of blood T cells: a sorted CD56 or NKG2C T cell subset, CD4+ or CD8+ T cells, or bulk PBMC T cells (not recorded which). J is TRBJ2-1 and V is TRBV5-1. Here the CDR3 reads CASSLLDRKWDEQFF. The entire variable domain, with the rest obtained from reference TRBV5-1 and TRBJ2-1, is as follows: KAGVTQTPRYLIKTRGQQVTLSCSPISGHRSVSWYQQTPGQGLQFLFEYFSETQRNKGNFPGRFSGRQFSNSRSEMNVSTLELGDSALYLCASSLLDRKWDEQFFGPGTRLTVL.